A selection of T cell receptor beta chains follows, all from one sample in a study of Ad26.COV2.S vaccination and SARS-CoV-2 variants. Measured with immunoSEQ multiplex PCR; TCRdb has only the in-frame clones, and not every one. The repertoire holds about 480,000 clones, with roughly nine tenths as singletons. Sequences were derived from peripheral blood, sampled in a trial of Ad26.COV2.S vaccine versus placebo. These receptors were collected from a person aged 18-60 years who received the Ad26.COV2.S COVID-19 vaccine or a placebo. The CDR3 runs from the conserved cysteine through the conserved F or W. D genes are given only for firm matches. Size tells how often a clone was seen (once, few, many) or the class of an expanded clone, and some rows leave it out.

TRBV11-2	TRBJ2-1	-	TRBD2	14	CASSLSGSRDEQFF	TGTGCCAGCAGCCTCAGCGGGAGTAGGGATGAGCAGTTCTTC
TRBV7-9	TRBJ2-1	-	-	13	CASSWGEYNEQFF	TGTGCCAGCAGCTGGGGGGAGTACAATGAGCAGTTCTTC
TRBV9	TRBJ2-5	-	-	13	CASSVVGKETQYF	TGTGCCAGCAGCGTAGTCGGGAAAGAGACCCAGTACTTC
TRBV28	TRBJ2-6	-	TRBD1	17	CASRTTGGTSGANVLTF	TGTGCCAGCAGGACGACAGGGGGCACCTCTGGGGCCAACGTCCTGACTTTC
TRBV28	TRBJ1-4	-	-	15	CASSLGGGWNEKLFF	TGTGCCAGCAGTTTAGGTGGGGGTTGGAATGAAAAACTGTTTTTT
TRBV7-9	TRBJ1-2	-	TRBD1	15	CASSPYGTASDGYTF	TGTGCCAGCAGCCCCTACGGGACAGCTAGTGATGGCTACACCTTC
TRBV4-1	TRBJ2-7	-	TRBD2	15	CASSWRLAGAYEQYF	TGCGCCAGCAGCTGGCGACTAGCGGGAGCTTACGAGCAGTACTTC
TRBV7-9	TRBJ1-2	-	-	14	CASSPDKWFYGYTF	TGTGCCAGCAGCCCGGATAAATGGTTCTATGGCTACACCTTC
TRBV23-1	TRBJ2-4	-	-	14	CASSCRGGENIQYF	TGCGCCAGCAGTTGCCGGGGCGGGGAAAACATTCAGTACTTC
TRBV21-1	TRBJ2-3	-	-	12	CASICHPDTQYF	TGTGCCAGCATCTGCCATCCAGATACGCAGTATTTT
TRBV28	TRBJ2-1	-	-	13	CASGWDGYNEQFF	TGTGCCAGCGGATGGGACGGATACAATGAGCAGTTCTTC
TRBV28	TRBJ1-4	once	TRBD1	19	CASSLLWTGGAGKPRKLFF	TGTGCCAGCAGTTTATTATGGACAGGGGGCGCGGGGAAGCCCAGAAAACTGTTTTTT
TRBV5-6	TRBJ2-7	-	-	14	CASSDLAVSYEQYF	TGTGCCAGCAGCGACCTAGCAGTAAGCTACGAGCAGTACTTC
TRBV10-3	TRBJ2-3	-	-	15	CAISESQASTDTQYF	TGTGCCATCAGTGAGTCGCAGGCGAGCACAGATACGCAGTATTTT
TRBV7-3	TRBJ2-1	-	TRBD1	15	CASSLAPGGYNEQFF	TGTGCCAGCAGCTTAGCTCCAGGGGGATACAATGAGCAGTTCTTC
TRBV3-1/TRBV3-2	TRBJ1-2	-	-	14	CASRVSREGAGYTF	TGTGCCAGCAGGGTGAGTAGGGAGGGAGCTGGCTACACCTTC
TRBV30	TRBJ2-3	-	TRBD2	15	CAWGLAGGRVDTQYF	TGTGCCTGGGGACTAGCGGGAGGGCGTGTAGATACGCAGTATTTT
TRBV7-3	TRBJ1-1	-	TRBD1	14	CASSSTGGYTEAFF	TGTGCCAGCAGCTCGACAGGGGGCTACACTGAAGCTTTCTTT
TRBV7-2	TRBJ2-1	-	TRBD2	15	CASSLVASGSNEQFF	TGTGCCAGCAGCTTAGTGGCTAGCGGGAGTAATGAGCAGTTCTTC
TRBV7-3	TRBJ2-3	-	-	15	CASSLMAGSTDTQYF	TGTGCCAGCAGCTTAATGGCAGGGAGCACAGATACGCAGTATTTT
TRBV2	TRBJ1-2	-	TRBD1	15	CASNSNPTGNYGYTF	TGTGCCAGCAACTCCAACCCGACAGGGAACTATGGCTACACCTTC
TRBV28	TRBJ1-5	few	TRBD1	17	CASSSPAPGQGFRPQHF	TGTGCCAGCAGTTCGCCAGCCCCGGGACAGGGTTTTAGGCCCCAGCATTTT
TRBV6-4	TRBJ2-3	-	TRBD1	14	CASSAGTGADTQYF	TGTGCCAGCAGTGCCGGGACAGGGGCAGATACGCAGTATTTT
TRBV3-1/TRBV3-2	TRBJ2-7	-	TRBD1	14	CASSQLQGAYEQYF	TGTGCCAGCAGCCAGTTACAGGGGGCTTACGAGCAGTACTTC
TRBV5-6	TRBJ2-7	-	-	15	CASSFRGSSTYEQYF	TGTGCCAGCAGCTTCAGGGGATCGAGCACCTACGAGCAGTACTTC
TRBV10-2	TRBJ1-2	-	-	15	CASGERSPSGYGYTF	TGCGCCAGTGGGGAGAGGAGCCCGTCAGGTTATGGCTACACCTTC
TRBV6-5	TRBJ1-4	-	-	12	CASTPSGEKLFF	TGTGCCAGCACCCCCTCGGGAGAAAAACTGTTTTTT
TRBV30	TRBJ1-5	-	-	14	CAWSEGGYGQPQHF	TGTGCCTGGAGTGAGGGAGGGTACGGTCAGCCCCAGCATTTT
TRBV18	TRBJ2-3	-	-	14	CASSPFGSTDTQYF	TGTGCCAGCTCACCGTTCGGGAGCACAGATACGCAGTATTTT
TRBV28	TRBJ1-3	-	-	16	CASSLLKGGEGNTIYF	TGTGCCAGCAGTCTCCTCAAGGGCGGGGAGGGAAACACCATATATTTT
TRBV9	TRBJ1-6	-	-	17	CASSAGGGSDFHSPLHF	TGTGCCAGCAGCGCGGGCGGGGGCTCCGACTTCCATTCACCCCTCCACTTT
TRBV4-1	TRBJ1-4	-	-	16	CASSQDPTVTNEKLFF	TGCGCCAGCAGCCAAGATCCAACCGTAACTAATGAAAAACTGTTTTTT
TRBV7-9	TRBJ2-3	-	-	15	CASSNRVSGTDTQYF	TGTGCCAGCAGCAACCGGGTAAGCGGCACAGATACGCAGTATTTT
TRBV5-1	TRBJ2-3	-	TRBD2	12	CASRGGSDTQYF	TGCGCCAGCAGAGGCGGGAGCGATACGCAGTATTTT
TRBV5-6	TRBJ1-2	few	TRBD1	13	CASRTTGFYGYTF	TGTGCCAGCAGAACGACAGGGTTCTATGGCTACACCTTC
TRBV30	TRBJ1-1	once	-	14	CAWTILGANTEAFF	TGTGCCTGGACAATCCTGGGAGCGAACACTGAAGCTTTCTTT
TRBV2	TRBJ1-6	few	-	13	CASKDSEDSPLHF	TGTGCCAGCAAGGACAGCGAGGATTCACCCCTCCACTTT
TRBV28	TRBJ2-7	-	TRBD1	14	CASSSGTGPYEQYF	TGTGCCAGCAGTAGCGGGACAGGGCCCTACGAGCAGTACTTC
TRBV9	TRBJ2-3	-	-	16	CASSVGGGTSTDTQYF	TGTGCCAGCAGCGTAGGTGGCGGGACCAGCACAGATACGCAGTATTTT
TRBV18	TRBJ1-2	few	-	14	CASSPQFQSYGYTF	TGTGCCAGCTCACCACAGTTTCAGTCCTATGGCTACACCTTC
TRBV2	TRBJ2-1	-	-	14	CASSDREGVWEQFF	TGTGCCAGCAGTGACCGGGAAGGGGTCTGGGAGCAGTTCTTC
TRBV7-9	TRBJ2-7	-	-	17	CASSRGAEKPLYYEQYF	TGTGCCAGCAGCCGGGGGGCCGAGAAGCCGCTTTACTACGAGCAGTACTTC
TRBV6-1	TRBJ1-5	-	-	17	CASSEVRQKGPGDPQHF	TGTGCCAGCAGTGAAGTGAGGCAAAAGGGCCCCGGGGATCCCCAGCATTTT
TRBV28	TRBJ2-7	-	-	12	CASCRGRYEQYF	TGTGCCAGCTGTCGGGGACGCTACGAGCAGTACTTC
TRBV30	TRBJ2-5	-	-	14	CAWTRAPLGETQYF	TGTGCCTGGACCCGGGCCCCCCTGGGAGAGACCCAGTACTTC
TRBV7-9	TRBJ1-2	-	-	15	CASSRRDNLNYGYTF	TGTGCCAGCAGCCGTCGGGACAACCTGAACTATGGCTACACCTTC